The 21 T cell receptor beta chains given below trace back to one sample, sequenced in a study of OX40 agonist ivuxolimab in advanced cancers. Library preparation was by the immunoSEQ multiplex PCR assay. The table was pulled from immuneACCESS by TCRdb, which kept in-frame rearrangements only. Such tables lose some clones; where checked, under half of the loss comes from unresolved V genes, and the rest has no known cause. The sample table lists about 96,000 clones, less than 85% of them with a count of one. The ten largest account for under 7% of the sample. The sequences come from CD4+ or CD8+ T cells sorted from blood, collected in a trial of the OX40 agonist ivuxolimab. The receptors were sampled from an adult with an advanced solid tumor such as melanoma, head and neck, liver or kidney cancer.

This clone was recorded only once. The rearrangement joins TRBV18 to TRBJ2-7; TRBD1 aligns across 9 bases. The CDR3 covers 15 residues. Germline lookup yields CDR1 KGHSH and CDR2 LQKENI. Trimming took 2 bases from V and 2 from J; bases not matched to a gene: 4. The CDR3: CASSPTGQGTYEQYF. Here the CDR3 DNA reads TGTGCCAGCTCACCAACGGGACAGGGTACCTACGAGCAGTACTTC.

The rearrangement joins TRBV7-9 to TRBJ2-4; TRBD1 or TRBD2 may be the D gene (5 bases each). The CDR3 has 19 residues. Germline V CDR1 and CDR2: SEHNR, FQNEAQ (reference sequence). The V end was cut by 5 bases, the J end by 0 bases, with 23 bases between. The CDR3 here is CASSPFRDPDGGAKNIQYF. As DNA, the CDR3 is TGTGCCAGCAGCCCTTTCCGGGACCCCGACGGTGGAGCCAAAAACATTCAGTACTTC.

CDR3 sequence reads: CASSLSGGAYEQYF. In DNA, the CDR3 is TGTGCCAGCAGCTTGAGCGGGGGAGCCTACGAGCAGTACTTC. This chain connects TRBV5-5 to TRBJ2-7, with 8 bases aligning to TRBD2. Unmatched junction bases numbered 2, after V lost 1 base and J lost 2 bases. Germline V CDR1 and CDR2: SGHKS, YYEKEE (reference sequence). The length of the CDR3 is 14 residues.

The rearrangement links TRBV18 to TRBJ1-5, with D perhaps matching TRBD1 (5 bases). Germline V CDR1 and CDR2: KGHSH, LQKENI. Trimming shortened V by 4 bases and J by 2 bases, and 15 bases separated the two germline ends. CDR3 length: 16 residues. This chain's CDR3 is CASSHVSSGGNQPQHF. DNA of the CDR3: TGTGCCAGCTCACATGTTTCGTCGGGGGGCAATCAGCCCCAGCATTTT.

This chain connects TRBV7-9 to TRBJ2-3; 9 nucleotides agree with TRBD2. CDR3 length equals 16 residues. The germline V gene has CDR1 SEHNR and CDR2 FQNEAQ (reference sequence). The trim removed 5 bases at V and 4 bases at J, leaving 10 bases unmatched. The CDR3 is CASSPRAGGQADTQYF. CDR3 nucleotide sequence: TGTGCCAGCAGCCCAAGGGCGGGGGGGCAGGCAGATACGCAGTATTTT.

This rearrangement joins TRBV9 to TRBJ2-5; either TRBD1 or TRBD2 may supply D (5 bases each). CDR1 SGDLS and CDR2 YYNGEE come from the germline V gene. The CDR3 runs 15 residues. The V gene lost 7 bases and the J gene lost 5 bases, with 21 bases spanning the gap. The CDR3 reads CASSQNEGAGETQYF. The CDR3 DNA reads TGTGCCAGCTCCCAAAATGAAGGGGCGGGCGAGACCCAGTACTTC. The full variable domain, in which reference TRBV9 and TRBJ2-5 provide the parts outside the CDR3, is DSGVTQTPKHLITATGQRVTLRCSPRSGDLSVYWYQQSLDQGLQFLIQYYNGEERAKGNILERFSAQQFPDLHSELNLSSLELGDSALYFCASSQNEGAGETQYFGPGTRLLVL.

The rearrangement uses TRBV7-8 and TRBJ2-3; the match to TRBD1 covers 7 bases. Germline V CDR1 and CDR2: SGHVS, FQNEAQ. The CDR3 contains 17 residues. Trimming took 5 bases from V and 3 from J; bases not matched to a gene: 14. The CDR3 reads CASSPNLLQGPTDTQYF. The CDR3 nucleotides are TGTGCCAGCAGCCCCAACCTTCTACAGGGGCCGACAGATACGCAGTATTTT.

In its sample, this clone was seen once. This chain connects TRBV4-1 to TRBJ1-2; 7 bases map to TRBD1. The V and J ends lost 0 bases and 8 bases, in that order; junction bases with no gene match: 12. Germline V gene sequence: CDR1 MGHRA, CDR2 YSYEKL. The CDR3 totals 16 residues. The CDR3 nucleotides are TGCGCCAGCAGCCAAGATTTGATCGGAACAGGGGTCGGCTACACCTTC. Its protein product is CASSQDLIGTGVGYTF.

The rearrangement uses TRBV7-9 and TRBJ1-5; 8 bases are a match to TRBD1. V lost 5 bases, J lost 7 bases, and 13 bases stayed unmatched. The CDR3 extends over 16 amino acids. Per germline, CDR1 SEHNR and CDR2 FQNEAQ (reference sequence). CDR3 region: CASSPSGGSPGQPQHF. The CDR3 DNA reads TGTGCCAGCAGCCCGTCAGGGGGCTCCCCAGGGCAGCCCCAGCATTTT.

The chain carries TRBV4-1 and TRBJ1-1, with 9 nucleotides matching TRBD1. This CDR3 region has 15 residues. The trim removed 1 base at V and 9 bases at J, leaving 9 bases unmatched. CDR1 MGHRA and CDR2 YSYEKL come from the germline V gene. Here the CDR3 reads CASSQVETGGSQAFF. The CDR3 DNA reads TGCGCCAGCAGCCAAGTCGAGACAGGGGGGTCTCAAGCTTTCTTT.

This clone was picked up one time. This chain joins TRBV13 and TRBJ2-3; the match to TRBD2 covers 10 bases. Trimming took 1 base from V and 0 from J; bases not matched to a gene: 10. This CDR3 contains 19 residues. The V gene's germline CDR1 is PRHDT and CDR2 FYEKMQ (reference sequence). Here the CDR3 DNA reads TGTGCCAGCAGCTTAGCCTACCCAGCGGGGGGGCACAGCACAGATACGCAGTATTTT. It is translated as CASSLAYPAGGHSTDTQYF.

V gene TRBV27 combines with J gene TRBJ2-1; TRBD1 agrees at 7 bases. Germline V gene data show CDR1 as MNHEY and CDR2 as SMNVEV (reference sequence). Trimming took 2 bases from V and 2 from J; bases not matched to a gene: 6. The CDR3 has 16 residues. The CDR3 reads CASSLDRATPYNEQFF. CDR3 DNA sequence: TGTGCCAGCAGTTTAGACAGGGCAACCCCCTACAATGAGCAGTTCTTC.

V gene TRBV5-1 combines with J gene TRBJ2-5; D gene uncertain. V lost 1 base and J lost 1, with 5 bases in between. Germline V lookup: CDR1 SGHRS, CDR2 YFSETQ. This CDR3 spans 13 amino acids. For the CDR3, the DNA is TGCGCCAGCAGCTTGTTGAGCCAAGAGACCCAGTACTTC. It translates to CASSLLSQETQYF.

This chain connects TRBV5-1 to TRBJ1-2; D may be TRBD1 (5 bases). The CDR3 length is 13 residues. The V gene lost 5 bases and the J gene lost 8 bases, with 16 bases spanning the gap. Per germline, CDR1 SGHRS and CDR2 YFSETQ. The CDR3 is CASRDNRVKGYTF. CDR3 sequence (DNA): TGCGCCAGCAGGGACAATCGGGTTAAAGGCTACACCTTC.

Turning to this clone: The sample has other DNA sequences that encode this CDR3 too. The chain is built from TRBV5-1 and TRBJ2-7; 10 bases line up with TRBD2. Germline V gives CDR1 SGHRS, CDR2 YFSETQ. V lost 1 base, J lost 2 bases, and 0 bases stayed unmatched. The CDR3 spans 14 residues. Here the CDR3 DNA reads TGCGCCAGCAGCTTGACTAGCGGGACCTACGAGCAGTACTTC. This codes for CASSLTSGTYEQYF.

The V call is TRBV9, the J call TRBJ2-1; D may match TRBD1 or TRBD2 (6 bases each). The CDR3 spans 14 residues. V lost 0 bases and J 9 bases, leaving 13 bases between the germline ends. CDR1 and CDR2 (germline): SGDLS, YYNGEE. CDR3 region: CASSVATEGGEQFF. The CDR3 DNA sequence: TGTGCCAGCAGCGTAGCTACAGAGGGGGGTGAGCAGTTCTTC.

The chain carries TRBV5-6 and TRBJ2-7; no definite D call. CDR1 and CDR2 from the germline V gene are SGHDT and YYEEEE. The CDR3 sequence is 15 residues long. V lost 2 bases and J 1 base, leaving 13 bases between the germline ends. CDR3 residues: CASSFRGGLSYEQYF. The DNA of the CDR3 is TGTGCCAGCAGCTTTAGAGGCGGATTGTCCTACGAGCAGTACTTC. The full variable domain, its missing parts supplied by reference TRBV5-6 and TRBJ2-7, is DAGVTQSPTHLIKTRGQQVTLRCSPKSGHDTVSWYQQALGQGPQFIFQYYEEEERQRGNFPDRFSGHQFPNYSSELNVNALLLGDSALYLCASSFRGGLSYEQYFGPGTRLTVT.

V usage is TRBV2 and J usage is TRBJ1-4; 8 bases line up with TRBD1. CDR1 is SNHLY and CDR2 is FYNNEI in the germline V gene. After removal of 8 bases from V and 8 bases from J, the junction contained 13 bases not matched to a gene. This CDR3 comprises 15 residues. CDR3 sequence (DNA): TGTGCCAGCCAGACCGGTGGACAGGGTACCGAAAAACTGTTTTTT. Translating it yields CASQTGGQGTEKLFF.

This clone was seen only a few times. CDR3 region: CASSEAGGYSPLHF. CDR3 bases: TGTGCCAGCAGTGAAGCAGGGGGCTATTCACCCCTCCACTTT. The chain uses TRBV6-1 and TRBJ1-6, with 7 bases that match TRBD1. The germline V gene has CDR1 MNHNS and CDR2 SASEGT. Trimming removed 0 bases from V and 8 bases from J; junction bases left unmatched: 1. CDR3 length equals 14 residues.

The chain links TRBV7-3 to TRBJ2-7; TRBD2 is a possible D gene (5 bases). Per the germline V gene, CDR1 is SGHTA and CDR2 is FQGTGA. The CDR3 runs 16 residues. V lost 5 bases, J lost 6 bases, and 23 bases lay in between. This CDR3 is CASSRGPRASAVEQYF. CDR3 coding DNA: TGTGCCAGCAGCCGCGGGCCGAGGGCCTCGGCCGTCGAGCAGTACTTC.

The rearrangement links TRBV19 to TRBJ2-1; D is uncertain. CDR1 LNHDA and CDR2 SQIVND come from the germline V gene (reference sequence). The CDR3 runs 14 residues. V lost 4 bases and J 0 bases, leaving 7 bases between the germline ends. CDR3 sequence: CASSTALSYNEQFF. The CDR3 region has the DNA TGTGCCAGTAGTACGGCTCTCTCCTACAATGAGCAGTTCTTC.